A selection of T cell receptor beta chains follows, all from one sample in a study of T-cell reconstitution after alpha-beta-depleted transplantation in children. TCRdb recomputed calls from the PCR reads with MiXCR, one row per CDR3 protein. The top ten hold 25% to 35% of the sample, which has about 980,000 distinct CDR3 sequences, roughly 29% seen once. The source was PBMCs, mostly from graft donor cells, collected 360 days after TCRalphabeta/CD19-depleted stem cell transplant. These TCRs come from a boy in the first two years of life who had a stem cell transplant for SCID, so the T cells may come from the graft donor. The CDR3 runs from the conserved cysteine through the conserved F or W. The order of the fields is V gene, D gene, J gene, clone size, CDR3 DNA, CDR3 protein. A D gene is named only where the DNA matches it firmly. Some rows have no size entry. The others give once, few or many, or a class for an expanded clone.

v_gene: TRBV11-2
d_gene: TRBD2
j_gene: TRBJ2-1
abundance: few
CDR3nt: TGTGCCAGCAGCTTAGGGGGTGCGGGGGGGCAGAATGAGCAGTTCTTC
CDR3aa: CASSLGGAGGQNEQFF

v_gene: TRBV20-1
d_gene: TRBD1
j_gene: TRBJ2-4
abundance: few
CDR3nt: TGCGGGGTACAGGGGTTAGCCAAAAACATTCAGTACTTC
CDR3aa: CGVQGLAKNIQYF

v_gene: TRBV4-2
d_gene: .
j_gene: TRBJ2-2
abundance: few
CDR3nt: TGTGCCAGCAGCCAAGAGTCGTACACCGGGGAGCTGTTTTTT
CDR3aa: CASSQESYTGELFF

v_gene: TRBV5-1
d_gene: .
j_gene: TRBJ1-4
abundance: .
CDR3nt: TGCGCCAGCAGCTTGGGGACCTTCCCTAATGAAAAACTGTTTTTT
CDR3aa: CASSLGTFPNEKLFF

v_gene: TRBV4-1
d_gene: .
j_gene: TRBJ1-5
abundance: few
CDR3nt: TGCGCCAGCAGCCAAGATACGGGGATTAGCAATCAGCCCCAGCATTTT
CDR3aa: CASSQDTGISNQPQHF

v_gene: TRBV12-3/TRBV12-4
d_gene: TRBD1
j_gene: TRBJ2-3
abundance: .
CDR3nt: TGTGCCAGCAGTTATATTCGGACAGGACTCACAGATACGCAGTATTTT
CDR3aa: CASSYIRTGLTDTQYF

v_gene: TRBV5-1
d_gene: .
j_gene: TRBJ2-2
abundance: many
CDR3nt: TGCGCCAGCCGCCCGGAGCCCTCTACGAACACCGGGGAGCTGTTTTTT
CDR3aa: CASRPEPSTNTGELFF

v_gene: TRBV5-1
d_gene: .
j_gene: TRBJ2-2
abundance: .
CDR3nt: TGCGCCAGCAGCTTGGAAGGGGTAAAGACCGGGGAGCTGTTTTTT
CDR3aa: CASSLEGVKTGELFF

v_gene: TRBV20-1
d_gene: .
j_gene: TRBJ2-1
abundance: few
CDR3nt: TGCAGTGCTAGAGATCTATTTGGCAATGAGCAGTTCTTC
CDR3aa: CSARDLFGNEQFF

v_gene: TRBV18
d_gene: .
j_gene: TRBJ1-6
abundance: .
CDR3nt: TGTGCCAGCTCACCACCGGATTCACCCCTCCACTTT
CDR3aa: CASSPPDSPLHF

v_gene: TRBV4-3
d_gene: .
j_gene: TRBJ2-6
abundance: .
CDR3nt: TGCGCCAGCAGCCAAGATAAGCCAGGGATTAGCTCTGGGGCCAACGTCCTGACTTTC
CDR3aa: CASSQDKPGISSGANVLTF

v_gene: TRBV5-5
d_gene: TRBD2
j_gene: TRBJ2-1
abundance: few
CDR3nt: TGTGCCAGCAGCTTGGGTCCGGGGGGGCCCTACAATGAGCAGTTCTTC
CDR3aa: CASSLGPGGPYNEQFF

v_gene: TRBV7-6
d_gene: .
j_gene: TRBJ1-5
abundance: .
CDR3nt: TGTGCCAGCAGCCGCAATCCGACAGGAATAGTAGTCAATCAGCCCCAGCATTTT
CDR3aa: CASSRNPTGIVVNQPQHF

v_gene: TRBV4-3
d_gene: .
j_gene: TRBJ1-2
abundance: .
CDR3nt: TGCGCCAGCAGCCAAGGATGGAGGGGGGGCTACACCTTC
CDR3aa: CASSQGWRGGYTF

v_gene: TRBV3-1
d_gene: .
j_gene: TRBJ2-2
abundance: few
CDR3nt: TGTGCCAGCGCCCTCGGGGCCGGGGAGCTGTTTTTT
CDR3aa: CASALGAGELFF

v_gene: TRBV3-1
d_gene: .
j_gene: TRBJ2-1
abundance: .
CDR3nt: TGTGCCAGCAGCCAAAGGTTGCTAGAAGCGAATGAGCAGTTCTTC
CDR3aa: CASSQRLLEANEQFF

v_gene: TRBV14
d_gene: .
j_gene: TRBJ1-4
abundance: .
CDR3nt: TGTGCCAGCAGCCAAGCCGGGGGACTGCTTAATGAAAAACTGTTTTTT
CDR3aa: CASSQAGGLLNEKLFF

v_gene: TRBV6-5
d_gene: TRBD1
j_gene: TRBJ2-1
abundance: .
CDR3nt: TGTGCCAGCAGTTACGGGGACAGGGTTTCCTACAATGAGCAGTTCTTC
CDR3aa: CASSYGDRVSYNEQFF

v_gene: TRBV14
d_gene: .
j_gene: TRBJ2-5
abundance: few
CDR3nt: TGTGCCAGCAGCCAATGGGGGGGCCCGGAGACCCAGTACTTC
CDR3aa: CASSQWGGPETQYF

v_gene: TRBV19
d_gene: .
j_gene: TRBJ1-2
abundance: .
CDR3nt: TGTGCCAGTAGCGTCGGACCCCACTATGGCTACACCTTC
CDR3aa: CASSVGPHYGYTF

v_gene: TRBV4-3
d_gene: .
j_gene: TRBJ1-2
abundance: few
CDR3nt: TGCGCCAGCAGCCAAGTCCCGTGGGGGGGCTACACCTTC
CDR3aa: CASSQVPWGGYTF

v_gene: TRBV12-3/TRBV12-4
d_gene: .
j_gene: TRBJ2-4
abundance: once
CDR3nt: TGTGCCAGCAGTTTCACTACTCTTTTAGCCAAAAACATTCAGTACTTC
CDR3aa: CASSFTTLLAKNIQYF

v_gene: TRBV5-1
d_gene: TRBD1
j_gene: TRBJ1-1
abundance: .
CDR3nt: TGCGCCAGCAGCTATTTTACAGGGGGCACTGAAGCTTTCTTT
CDR3aa: CASSYFTGGTEAFF

v_gene: TRBV7-2
d_gene: .
j_gene: TRBJ2-5
abundance: .
CDR3nt: TGTGCCAGCAGCTTAGAGTTGCGGGCCGCCCGCGAGACCCAGTACTTC
CDR3aa: CASSLELRAARETQYF

v_gene: TRBV20-1
d_gene: .
j_gene: TRBJ1-6
abundance: .
CDR3nt: TGCAGTGCCATCGTCCCGGAACGTAGTTCACCCCTCCACTTT
CDR3aa: CSAIVPERSSPLHF

v_gene: TRBV12-3/TRBV12-4
d_gene: TRBD2
j_gene: TRBJ2-5
abundance: few
CDR3nt: TGTGCCAGCAGTTCCCCCCACCTAGCGGGGGGGCTGGAGACCCAGTACTTC
CDR3aa: CASSSPHLAGGLETQYF

v_gene: TRBV29-1
d_gene: .
j_gene: TRBJ1-3
abundance: .
CDR3nt: TGCAGCGTTCGGCGAGGGGCTGGAAACACCATATATTTT
CDR3aa: CSVRRGAGNTIYF

v_gene: TRBV2
d_gene: TRBD1
j_gene: TRBJ2-1
abundance: few
CDR3nt: TGTGCCAGCAGCCCACAGGGGGCGGCCTACAATGAGCAGTTCTTC
CDR3aa: CASSPQGAAYNEQFF

v_gene: TRBV29-1
d_gene: .
j_gene: TRBJ2-3
abundance: .
CDR3nt: TGCAGCGTTGAAGAGGGGATCCTCACAGATACGCAGTATTTT
CDR3aa: CSVEEGILTDTQYF

v_gene: TRBV13
d_gene: .
j_gene: TRBJ2-7
abundance: .
CDR3nt: TGTGCCAGCAGTCGTAGGGACGGCGAGCAGTACTTC
CDR3aa: CASSRRDGEQYF

v_gene: TRBV7-2
d_gene: .
j_gene: TRBJ2-3
abundance: .
CDR3nt: TGTGCCAGCAGCGTTCACCATAGCACAGATACGCAGTATTTT
CDR3aa: CASSVHHSTDTQYF

v_gene: TRBV5-1
d_gene: TRBD2
j_gene: TRBJ2-7
abundance: few
CDR3nt: TGCGCCAGCGGCGAAAGGACGGGGGGGTCCTCCTACGAGCAGTACTTC
CDR3aa: CASGERTGGSSYEQYF

v_gene: TRBV6-5
d_gene: TRBD1
j_gene: TRBJ2-3
abundance: few
CDR3nt: TGTGCCAGCAGTTATTTGACAGGGGGTGGGGATACGCAGTATTTT
CDR3aa: CASSYLTGGGDTQYF

v_gene: TRBV12-3/TRBV12-4
d_gene: .
j_gene: TRBJ1-3
abundance: few
CDR3nt: TGTGCCAGCAGTTTACCGCGGGGCCCCCTCTCTGGAAACACCATATATTTT
CDR3aa: CASSLPRGPLSGNTIYF

v_gene: TRBV20-1
d_gene: .
j_gene: TRBJ1-4
abundance: .
CDR3nt: TGCAGTGCTAGAGGGGGACACCTGGTCGGAAAACTGTTTTTT
CDR3aa: CSARGGHLVGKLFF

v_gene: TRBV6-1
d_gene: TRBD1
j_gene: TRBJ2-1
abundance: .
CDR3nt: TGTGCCAGCAGGAGTCCGGGACAGGGGACCCATGAGCAGTTCTTC
CDR3aa: CASRSPGQGTHEQFF

v_gene: TRBV27
d_gene: .
j_gene: TRBJ1-1
abundance: few
CDR3nt: TGTGAGGGGGGCGCCAGCACTGAAGCTTTCTTT
CDR3aa: CEGGASTEAFF

v_gene: TRBV2
d_gene: .
j_gene: TRBJ2-5
abundance: few
CDR3nt: TGTGCCAGCAGTGAAGCGCTTAGTAGGCTACAAGAGACCCAGTACTTC
CDR3aa: CASSEALSRLQETQYF

v_gene: TRBV5-1
d_gene: .
j_gene: TRBJ2-7
abundance: few
CDR3nt: TGCGCCAGCAGCTTCTCCGCTAGTCGGGACTACGAGCAGTACTTC
CDR3aa: CASSFSASRDYEQYF

v_gene: TRBV3-1
d_gene: .
j_gene: TRBJ1-6
abundance: .
CDR3nt: TGTGCCAGCAGCCCCCTCCGCGGTTTGGGTTCACCCCTCCACTTT
CDR3aa: CASSPLRGLGSPLHF

v_gene: TRBV18
d_gene: .
j_gene: TRBJ2-7
abundance: .
CDR3nt: TGTGCCAGCTCACGATTTGGGCAGGGTCGGGTACCCTACGAGCAGTACTTC
CDR3aa: CASSRFGQGRVPYEQYF

v_gene: TRBV12-3/TRBV12-4
d_gene: .
j_gene: TRBJ1-2
abundance: few
CDR3nt: TGTGCCAGCAGTTTTACGGGGGACTATGGCTACACCTTC
CDR3aa: CASSFTGDYGYTF

v_gene: TRBV2
d_gene: .
j_gene: TRBJ2-7
abundance: few
CDR3nt: TGTGCCAGCAGTGGGTTCGTGGGGCGGAGAGACTACGAGCAGTACTTC
CDR3aa: CASSGFVGRRDYEQYF

v_gene: TRBV15
d_gene: .
j_gene: TRBJ1-4
abundance: few
CDR3nt: TGTGCCACCAGCGGCCGACAGGCAGGGGTTGCAACTAATGAAAAACTGTTTTTT
CDR3aa: CATSGRQAGVATNEKLFF

v_gene: TRBV7-6
d_gene: .
j_gene: TRBJ2-7
abundance: .
CDR3nt: TGTGCCAGCAGCGGGGGGCGTCATTCCTCCTACGAGCAGTACTTC
CDR3aa: CASSGGRHSSYEQYF

v_gene: TRBV5-1
d_gene: .
j_gene: TRBJ2-3
abundance: few
CDR3nt: TGCGCCAGCAGCCTTAACCGGGGGACCACAGATACGCAGTATTTT
CDR3aa: CASSLNRGTTDTQYF

v_gene: TRBV29-1
d_gene: TRBD2
j_gene: TRBJ2-7
abundance: .
CDR3nt: TGCAGCGTTGTAGGTTTAGAGCGGGAAAGCCCCTACGAGCAGTACTTC
CDR3aa: CSVVGLERESPYEQYF

v_gene: TRBV6-1
d_gene: TRBD1
j_gene: TRBJ2-1
abundance: .
CDR3nt: TGTGCCAGCGGGACAGGTGGGGACCGGCGTCGGCATGAGCAGTTCTTC
CDR3aa: CASGTGGDRRRHEQFF

v_gene: TRBV6-5
d_gene: .
j_gene: TRBJ2-2
abundance: .
CDR3nt: TGTGCCAGCAGTTATACGGAGGGGGCGCGGGTCACCGGGGAGCTGTTTTTT
CDR3aa: CASSYTEGARVTGELFF

v_gene: TRBV11-2
d_gene: TRBD2
j_gene: TRBJ2-3
abundance: .
CDR3nt: TGTGCCAGCAGCCCGAGAATGCGGACTAGCGGGCTCGGCACAGATACGCAGTATTTT
CDR3aa: CASSPRMRTSGLGTDTQYF

v_gene: TRBV4-3
d_gene: TRBD1
j_gene: TRBJ2-3
abundance: .
CDR3nt: TGCGCCAGCAGCCAAGATTTGGACAGGGGGCAAGATACGCAGTATTTT
CDR3aa: CASSQDLDRGQDTQYF

v_gene: TRBV7-3
d_gene: .
j_gene: TRBJ1-1
abundance: .
CDR3nt: TGTGCCAGCAGCTTGAGGGCAGGGCCTACATGGAACACTGAAGCTTTCTTT
CDR3aa: CASSLRAGPTWNTEAFF